Listed here are 8 T cell receptor beta chains from one sample, sequenced in a study of T cells after somatic rescue of genetic block. Assay: immunoSEQ multiplex PCR; the TCRdb copy retains only in-frame clones and omits some. The data hold 45,000 to 70,000 clones, with roughly 96% observed a single time. The specimen sequenced was peripheral blood mononuclear cells (PBMCs). These TCRs come from a child under two years old.

The V and J genes are TRBV5-1 and TRBJ2-6, with a weak D call TRBD1 (5 bases). The CDR3 consists of 17 residues. V dropped 1 base and J dropped 0 bases, with 11 bases sitting between them. CDR1 and CDR2 (germline): SGHRS, YFSETQ. This CDR3 reads CASSLFRALSGANVLTF. CDR3 in DNA: TGCGCCAGCAGCTTGTTCAGGGCCCTCTCTGGGGCCAACGTCCTGACTTTC.

This sequence joins TRBV6-1 and TRBJ2-7; no firm D call. This CDR3 spans 11 amino acids. Per the germline V gene, CDR1 is MNHNS and CDR2 is SASEGT. The V gene lost 6 bases and the J gene lost 3 bases, with 6 bases spanning the gap. This CDR3 is CASRAYYEQYF. CDR3 in DNA: TGTGCCAGCAGGGCCTACTACGAGCAGTACTTC.

This clone is a singleton in its sample. CDR3 sequence: CASSEELAAHQETQYF. CDR3 bases: TGTGCCAGCAGTGAAGAACTAGCGGCACACCAAGAGACCCAGTACTTC. The chain couples TRBV6-1 to TRBJ2-5; TRBD2 aligns across 8 bases. The J segment lost 0 bases and the V segment lost 1 base, leaving 4 bases of the junction unmatched. The CDR3 has 16 residues. Germline lookup yields CDR1 MNHNS and CDR2 SASEGT.

The count of this clone is one. In nucleotides, the CDR3 is TGTGCCAGCGGCAGAGTCTATTGGATGGCAGGGGGGGAGTCCTCCTACGAGCAGTACTTC. Translated, it gives CASGRVYWMAGGESSYEQYF. The genes are TRBV21-1 and TRBJ2-7. TRBV21-1 is a known pseudogene. This CDR3 has 20 amino acids.

The CDR3 reads CASSGRTVGNTIYF. In DNA, the CDR3 is TGTGCCAGCAGTGGGAGGACGGTCGGAAACACCATATATTTT. The chain recombines TRBV6-1 with TRBJ1-3; D is undetermined. V was shortened by 4 bases and J by 4 bases, with 11 bases between the two germline ends. This CDR3 has 14 amino acids. The germline V gene has CDR1 MNHNS and CDR2 SASEGT.

This clone was counted a few times. The rearrangement joins TRBV4-3 to TRBJ1-2; 9 positions agree with TRBD1. The V gene end was trimmed by 4 bases and the J gene end by 4 bases; junction bases not matched to a gene: 1. In germline, CDR1 is LGHNA, CDR2 YSLEER. The CDR3 has 13 amino acids. The CDR3 nucleotides are TGCGCCAGCAGCCCGACAGGGGGCTATGGCTACACCTTC. Its protein product is CASSPTGGYGYTF.

V is TRBV7-2 and J is TRBJ2-3; no definite D call. Trimming cost V 1 base and J 2 bases, with 1 base left between them. Germline CDR1 is SGHTA and CDR2 is FQGNSA. The CDR3 extends over 12 amino acids. The CDR3 reads CASSLDTDTQYF. CDR3 DNA: TGTGCCAGCAGCTTAGACACAGATACGCAGTATTTT.

This chain uses TRBV30 with TRBJ1-2, with a tentative D call TRBD1 (5 bases). The CDR3 length is 16 residues. Germline V lookup: CDR1 GTSNPN, CDR2 SVGIG (reference sequence). V gave up 2 bases and J gave up 4 bases, with 20 bases separating them. In nucleotides, the CDR3 is TGTGCCTGGAGTCCTCTCTCACCGACAGTGACCTATGGCTACACCTTC. Its protein product is CAWSPLSPTVTYGYTF.